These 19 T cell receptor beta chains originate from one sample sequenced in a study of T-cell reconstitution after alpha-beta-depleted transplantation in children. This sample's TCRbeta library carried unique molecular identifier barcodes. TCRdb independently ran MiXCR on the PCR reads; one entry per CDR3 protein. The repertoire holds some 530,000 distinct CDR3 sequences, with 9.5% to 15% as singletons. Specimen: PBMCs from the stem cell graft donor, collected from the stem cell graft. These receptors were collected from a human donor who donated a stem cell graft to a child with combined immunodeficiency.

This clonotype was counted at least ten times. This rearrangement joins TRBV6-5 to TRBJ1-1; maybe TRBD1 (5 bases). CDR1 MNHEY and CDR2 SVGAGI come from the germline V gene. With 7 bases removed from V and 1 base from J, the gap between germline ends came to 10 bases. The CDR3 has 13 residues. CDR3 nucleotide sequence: TGTGCCAGCACGAGGGGAGGGAACACTGAAGCTTTCTTT. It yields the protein CASTRGGNTEAFF.

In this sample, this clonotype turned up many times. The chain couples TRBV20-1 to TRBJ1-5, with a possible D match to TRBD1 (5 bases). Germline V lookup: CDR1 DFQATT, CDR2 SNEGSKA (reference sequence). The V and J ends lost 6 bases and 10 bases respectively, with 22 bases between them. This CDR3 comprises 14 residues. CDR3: CSATTRGRDEPQHF. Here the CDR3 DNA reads TGCAGTGCCACAACGAGGGGCCGGGACGAACCCCAGCATTTT.

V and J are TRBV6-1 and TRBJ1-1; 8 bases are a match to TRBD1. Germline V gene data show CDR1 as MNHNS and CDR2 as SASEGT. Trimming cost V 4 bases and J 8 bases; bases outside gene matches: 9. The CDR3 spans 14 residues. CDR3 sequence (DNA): TGTGCCAGCAGTGGACAGGGGACAACTTTGGAAGCTTTCTTT. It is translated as CASSGQGTTLEAFF.

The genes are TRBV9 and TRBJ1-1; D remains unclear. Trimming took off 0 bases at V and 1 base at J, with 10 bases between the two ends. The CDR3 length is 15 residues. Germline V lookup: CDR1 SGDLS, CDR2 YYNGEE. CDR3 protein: CASSVESWQNTEAFF. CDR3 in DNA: TGTGCCAGCAGCGTAGAGTCTTGGCAGAACACTGAAGCTTTCTTT. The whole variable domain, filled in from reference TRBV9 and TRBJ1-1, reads DSGVTQTPKHLITATGQRVTLRCSPRSGDLSVYWYQQSLDQGLQFLIQYYNGEERAKGNILERFSAQQFPDLHSELNLSSLELGDSALYFCASSVESWQNTEAFFGQGTRLTVV.

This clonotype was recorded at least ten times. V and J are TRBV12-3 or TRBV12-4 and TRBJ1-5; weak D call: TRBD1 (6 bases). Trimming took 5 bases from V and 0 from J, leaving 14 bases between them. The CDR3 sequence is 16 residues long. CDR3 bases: TGTGCCAGCAGTGGCCCGGGACACTATAGCAATCAGCCCCAGCATTTT. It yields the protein CASSGPGHYSNQPQHF.

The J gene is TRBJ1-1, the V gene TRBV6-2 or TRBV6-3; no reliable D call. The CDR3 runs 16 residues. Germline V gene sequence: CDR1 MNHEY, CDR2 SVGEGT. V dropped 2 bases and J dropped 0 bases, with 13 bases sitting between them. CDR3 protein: CASSYPTSDMNTEAFF. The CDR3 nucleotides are TGTGCCAGCAGTTACCCGACTTCAGATATGAACACTGAAGCTTTCTTT.

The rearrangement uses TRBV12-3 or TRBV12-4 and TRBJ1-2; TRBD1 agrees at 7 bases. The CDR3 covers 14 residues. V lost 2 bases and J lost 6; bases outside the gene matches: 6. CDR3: CASSLIPGGHGYTF. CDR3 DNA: TGTGCCAGCAGTTTAATCCCAGGGGGGCATGGCTACACCTTC.

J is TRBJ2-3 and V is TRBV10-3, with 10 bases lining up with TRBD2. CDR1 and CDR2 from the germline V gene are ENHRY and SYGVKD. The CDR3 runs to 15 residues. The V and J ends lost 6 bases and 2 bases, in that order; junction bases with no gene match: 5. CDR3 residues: CAISQAGGPTDTQYF. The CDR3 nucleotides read TGTGCCATCAGCCAAGCGGGGGGGCCCACAGATACGCAGTATTTT.

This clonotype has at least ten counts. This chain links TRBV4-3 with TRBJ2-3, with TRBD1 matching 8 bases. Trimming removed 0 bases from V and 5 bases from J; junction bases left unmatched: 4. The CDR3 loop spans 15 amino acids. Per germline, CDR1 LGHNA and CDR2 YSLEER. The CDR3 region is CASSQDRQGIDTQYF. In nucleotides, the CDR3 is TGCGCCAGCAGCCAAGATAGACAGGGGATAGATACGCAGTATTTT.

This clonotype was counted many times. The CDR3 protein is CSSSSENTGELFF. The CDR3 region has the DNA TGCAGCTCATCTAGCGAGAACACCGGGGAGCTGTTTTTT. This rearrangement joins TRBV29-1 to TRBJ2-2, with D possibly being TRBD2 (6 bases). The germline V gene has CDR1 SQVTM and CDR2 ANQGSEA. CDR3 length equals 13 residues. V was pared by 8 bases and J by 1 base, with 11 bases between.

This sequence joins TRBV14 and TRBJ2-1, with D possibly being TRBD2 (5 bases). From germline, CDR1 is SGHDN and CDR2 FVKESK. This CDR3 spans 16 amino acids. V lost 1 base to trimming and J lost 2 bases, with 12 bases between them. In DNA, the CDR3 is TGTGCCAGCAGCCAAGCGGCGGGCCTCCCCTACAATGAGCAGTTCTTC. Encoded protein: CASSQAAGLPYNEQFF.

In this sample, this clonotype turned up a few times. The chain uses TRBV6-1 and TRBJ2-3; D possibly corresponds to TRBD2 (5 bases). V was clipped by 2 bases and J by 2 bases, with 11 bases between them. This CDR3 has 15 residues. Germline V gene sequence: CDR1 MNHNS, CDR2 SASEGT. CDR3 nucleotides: TGTGCCAGCAGTGAAACGCGGGTTGTCACAGATACGCAGTATTTT. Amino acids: CASSETRVVTDTQYF.

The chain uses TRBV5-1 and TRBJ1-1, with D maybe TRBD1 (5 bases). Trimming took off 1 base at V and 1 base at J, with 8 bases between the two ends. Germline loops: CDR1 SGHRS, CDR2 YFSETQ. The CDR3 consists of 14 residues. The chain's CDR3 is CASSLRGWNTEAFF. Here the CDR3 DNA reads TGCGCCAGCAGCTTGCGGGGGTGGAACACTGAAGCTTTCTTT.

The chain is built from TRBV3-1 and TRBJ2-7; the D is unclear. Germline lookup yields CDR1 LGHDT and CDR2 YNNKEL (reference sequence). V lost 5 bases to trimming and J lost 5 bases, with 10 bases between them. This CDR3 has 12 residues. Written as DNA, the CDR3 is TGTGCCAGCAGCTGGGCCGGCGACGAGCAGTACTTC. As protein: CASSWAGDEQYF.

CDR3 sequence: CASRQTRNTEAFF. The CDR3 DNA sequence: TGTGCCAGCAGACAAACCAGGAACACTGAAGCTTTCTTT. The rearrangement uses TRBV2 and TRBJ1-1, with D hard to call. In germline, CDR1 is SNHLY, CDR2 FYNNEI. The CDR3 length is 13 residues. The V and J ends lost 6 bases and 1 base respectively, with 9 bases between them.

CDR3 sequence: CAWSDDRRPQETQYF. CDR3 DNA sequence: TGTGCCTGGAGCGACGACAGACGTCCACAAGAGACCCAGTACTTC. The chain combines TRBV30 with TRBJ2-5; tentatively, D is TRBD1 (5 bases). CDR1 and CDR2 from the germline V gene are GTSNPN and SVGIG (reference sequence). V lost 3 bases to trimming and J lost 2 bases, with 16 bases between them. The CDR3 has 15 amino acids.

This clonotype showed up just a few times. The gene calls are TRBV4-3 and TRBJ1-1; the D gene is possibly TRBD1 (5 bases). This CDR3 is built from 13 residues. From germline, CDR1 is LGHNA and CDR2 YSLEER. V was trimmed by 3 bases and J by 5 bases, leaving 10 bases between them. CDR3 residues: CASSHRGETEAFF. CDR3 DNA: TGCGCCAGCAGCCACCGAGGGGAGACTGAAGCTTTCTTT.

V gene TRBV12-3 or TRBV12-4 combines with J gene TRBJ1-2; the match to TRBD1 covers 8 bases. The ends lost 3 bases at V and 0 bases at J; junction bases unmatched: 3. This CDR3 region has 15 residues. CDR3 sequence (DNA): TGTGCCAGCAGTTTCGGCAGGGGGCCTAACTATGGCTACACCTTC. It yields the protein CASSFGRGPNYGYTF.

The CDR3 reads CSAGHLNEKLFF. In DNA, the CDR3 is TGCAGTGCCGGACACCTTAATGAAAAACTGTTTTTT. V gene TRBV20-1 combines with J gene TRBJ1-4; possibly TRBD1 for D (5 bases). CDR1 and CDR2 (germline): DFQATT, SNEGSKA (reference sequence). Trimming stripped 6 bases from V and 4 bases from J, with 9 bases between. There are 12 residues in the CDR3.